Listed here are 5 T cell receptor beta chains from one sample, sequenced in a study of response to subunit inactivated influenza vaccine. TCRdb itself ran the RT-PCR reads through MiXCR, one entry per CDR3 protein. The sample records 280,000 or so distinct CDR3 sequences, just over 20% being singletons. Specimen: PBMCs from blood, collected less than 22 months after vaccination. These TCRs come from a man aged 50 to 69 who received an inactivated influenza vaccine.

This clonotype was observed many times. Here the CDR3 reads CASSIPKDTEAFF. The CDR3 DNA is TGTGCCAGCAGTATACCTAAGGACACTGAAGCTTTCTTT. This sequence joins TRBV6-5 and TRBJ1-1; D gene unclear. Germline V gene data show CDR1 as MNHEY and CDR2 as SVGAGI. V was clipped by 5 bases and J by 3 bases, with 10 bases between them. The CDR3 is made up of 13 amino acids.

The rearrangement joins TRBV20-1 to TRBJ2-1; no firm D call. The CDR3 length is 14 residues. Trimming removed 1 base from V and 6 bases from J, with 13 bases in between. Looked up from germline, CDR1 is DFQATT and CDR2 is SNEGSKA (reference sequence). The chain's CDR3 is CSARGPYFRNEQFF. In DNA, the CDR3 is TGCAGTGCTAGAGGTCCCTATTTTCGCAATGAGCAGTTCTTC.

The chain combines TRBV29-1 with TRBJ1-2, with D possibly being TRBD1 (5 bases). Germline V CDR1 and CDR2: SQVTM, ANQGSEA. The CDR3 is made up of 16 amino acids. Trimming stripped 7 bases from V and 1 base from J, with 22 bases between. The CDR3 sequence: CSAAYLGTGVNYGYTF. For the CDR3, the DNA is TGCAGCGCTGCATATCTCGGGACGGGGGTTAACTATGGCTACACCTTC.

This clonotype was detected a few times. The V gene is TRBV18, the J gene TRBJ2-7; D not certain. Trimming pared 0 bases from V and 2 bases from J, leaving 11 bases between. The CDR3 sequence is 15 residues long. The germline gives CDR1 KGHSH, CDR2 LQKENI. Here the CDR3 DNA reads TGTGCCAGCTCACCACCGGGCTTGCTTACCTACGAGCAGTACTTC. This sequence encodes CASSPPGLLTYEQYF.

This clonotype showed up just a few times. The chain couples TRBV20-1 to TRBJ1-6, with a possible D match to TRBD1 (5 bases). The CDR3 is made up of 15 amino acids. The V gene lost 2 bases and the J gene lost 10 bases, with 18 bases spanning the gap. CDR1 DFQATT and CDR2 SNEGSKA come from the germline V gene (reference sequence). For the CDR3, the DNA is TGCAGTGCTAGAAAAGGGACGACCGAGGGGTCACCCCTCCACTTT. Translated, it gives CSARKGTTEGSPLHF.